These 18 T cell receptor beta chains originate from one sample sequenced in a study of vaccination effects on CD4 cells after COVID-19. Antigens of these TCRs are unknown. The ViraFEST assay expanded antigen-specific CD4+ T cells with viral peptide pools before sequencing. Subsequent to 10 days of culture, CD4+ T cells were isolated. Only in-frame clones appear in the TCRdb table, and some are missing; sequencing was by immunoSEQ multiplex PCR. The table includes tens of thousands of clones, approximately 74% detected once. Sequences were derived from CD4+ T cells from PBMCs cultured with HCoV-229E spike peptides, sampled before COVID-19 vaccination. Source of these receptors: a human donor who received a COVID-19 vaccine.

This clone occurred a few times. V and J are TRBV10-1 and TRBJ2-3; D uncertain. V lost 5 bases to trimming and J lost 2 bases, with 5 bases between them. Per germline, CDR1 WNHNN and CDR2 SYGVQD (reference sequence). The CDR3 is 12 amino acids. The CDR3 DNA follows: TGCGCCAGCAGTTCATACACAGATACGCAGTATTTT. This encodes CASSSYTDTQYF.

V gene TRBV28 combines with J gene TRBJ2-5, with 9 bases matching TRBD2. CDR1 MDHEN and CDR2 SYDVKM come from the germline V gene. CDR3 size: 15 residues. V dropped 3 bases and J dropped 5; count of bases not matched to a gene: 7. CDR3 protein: CASSFLAGGRETQYF. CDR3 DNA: TGTGCCAGCAGTTTTCTTGCGGGGGGGCGGGAGACCCAGTACTTC. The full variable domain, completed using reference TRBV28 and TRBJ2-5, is DVKVTQSSRYLVKRTGEKVFLECVQDMDHENMFWYRQDPGLGLRLIYFSYDVKMKEKGDIPEGYSVSREKKERFSLILESASTNQTSMYLCASSFLAGGRETQYFGPGTRLLVL.

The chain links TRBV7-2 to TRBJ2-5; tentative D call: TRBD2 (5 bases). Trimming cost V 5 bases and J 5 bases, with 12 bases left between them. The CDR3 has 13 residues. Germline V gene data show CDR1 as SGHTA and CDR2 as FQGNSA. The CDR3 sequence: CASSRAQRETQYF. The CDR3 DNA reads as TGTGCCAGCAGCCGCGCCCAGCGGGAGACCCAGTACTTC.

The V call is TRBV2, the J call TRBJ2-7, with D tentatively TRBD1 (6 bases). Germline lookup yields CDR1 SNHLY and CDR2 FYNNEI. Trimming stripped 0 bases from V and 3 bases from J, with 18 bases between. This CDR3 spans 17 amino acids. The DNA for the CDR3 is TGTGCCAGCAGTGAAGCAGTCGGAAGGACAGTCCGCTACGAGCAGTACGTC. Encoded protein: CASSEAVGRTVRYEQYV.

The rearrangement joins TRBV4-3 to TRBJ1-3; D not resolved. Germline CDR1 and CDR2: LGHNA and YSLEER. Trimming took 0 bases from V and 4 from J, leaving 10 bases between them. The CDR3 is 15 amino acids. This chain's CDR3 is CASSQETGPGNTIYF. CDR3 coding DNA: TGCGCCAGCAGCCAAGAAACGGGTCCGGGAAACACCATATATTTT.

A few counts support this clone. Written as DNA, the CDR3 is TGCGCCAGCAGCCCAACAACAGGCTCTGGAAACACCATATATTTT. It is translated as CASSPTTGSGNTIYF. The V call is TRBV5-1, the J call TRBJ1-3; D is possibly TRBD1 (5 bases). This CDR3 has 15 amino acids. The germline V gene has CDR1 SGHRS and CDR2 YFSETQ. The ends were cut back, 4 bases at V and 0 bases at J, with 11 bases in the middle.

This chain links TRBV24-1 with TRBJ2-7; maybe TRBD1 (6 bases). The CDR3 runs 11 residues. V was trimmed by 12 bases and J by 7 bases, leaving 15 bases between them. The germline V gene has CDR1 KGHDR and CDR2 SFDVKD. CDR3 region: CASPGHREQYV. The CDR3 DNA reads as TGTGCCTCCCCGGGACATCGAGAGCAGTACGTC.

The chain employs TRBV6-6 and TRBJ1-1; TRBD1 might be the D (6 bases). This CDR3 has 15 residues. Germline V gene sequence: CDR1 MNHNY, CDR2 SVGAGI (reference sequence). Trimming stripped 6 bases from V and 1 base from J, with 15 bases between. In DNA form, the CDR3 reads TGTGCCAGCAGAGAGACCCGACAGGAGAACACTGAAGCTTTCTTT. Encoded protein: CASRETRQENTEAFF.

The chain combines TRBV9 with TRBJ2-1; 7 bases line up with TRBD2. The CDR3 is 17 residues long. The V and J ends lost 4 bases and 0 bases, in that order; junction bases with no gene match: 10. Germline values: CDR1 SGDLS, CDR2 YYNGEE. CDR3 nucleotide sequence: TGTGCCAGCAGCCCCCTTCTGGGGGGGAGCTCCTACAATGAGCAGTTCTTC. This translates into CASSPLLGGSSYNEQFF.

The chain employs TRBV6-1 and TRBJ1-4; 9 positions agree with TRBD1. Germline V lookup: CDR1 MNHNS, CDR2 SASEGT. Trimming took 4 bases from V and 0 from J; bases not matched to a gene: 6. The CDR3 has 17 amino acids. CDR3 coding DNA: TGTGCCAGCAGTGGGGGACAGGGTCAATCAACTAATGAAAAACTGTTTTTT. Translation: CASSGGQGQSTNEKLFF.

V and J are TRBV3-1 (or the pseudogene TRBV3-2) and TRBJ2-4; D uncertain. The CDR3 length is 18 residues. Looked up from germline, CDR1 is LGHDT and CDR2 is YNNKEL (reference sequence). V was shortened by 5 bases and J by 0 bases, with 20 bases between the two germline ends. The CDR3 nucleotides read TGTGCCAGCAGCAAAAACGGTAGAGGCGACTTAGCCAAAAACATTCAGTACTTC. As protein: CASSKNGRGDLAKNIQYF.

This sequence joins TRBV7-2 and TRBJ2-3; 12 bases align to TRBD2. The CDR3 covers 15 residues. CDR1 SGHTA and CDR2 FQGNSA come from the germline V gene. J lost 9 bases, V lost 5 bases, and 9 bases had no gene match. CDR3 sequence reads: CASSKVASGGGTQYF. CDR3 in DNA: TGTGCCAGCAGCAAAGTGGCTAGCGGGGGGGGAACGCAGTATTTT.

The CDR3 DNA reads as TGTGCCAGAATTGGGGCGCCGTCCGAGCAGTACGTC. Translation: CARIGAPSEQYV. The chain combines TRBV6-6 with TRBJ2-7, with a possible D match to TRBD1 (5 bases). V was pared by 9 bases and J by 6 bases, with 15 bases between. Germline values: CDR1 MNHNY, CDR2 SVGAGI (reference sequence). The CDR3 has 12 residues.

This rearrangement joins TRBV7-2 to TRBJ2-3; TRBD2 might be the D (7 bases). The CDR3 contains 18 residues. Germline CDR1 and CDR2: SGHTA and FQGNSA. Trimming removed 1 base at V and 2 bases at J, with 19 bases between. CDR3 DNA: TGTGCCAGCAGCTTAGAAATTCAAACCGGGGGGCACACAGATACGCAGTATTTT. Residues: CASSLEIQTGGHTDTQYF. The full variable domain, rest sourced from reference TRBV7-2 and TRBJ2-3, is GAGVSQSPSNKVTEKGKDVELRCDPISGHTALYWYRQSLGQGLEFLIYFQGNSAPDKSGLPSDRFSAERTGGSVSTLTIQRTQQEDSAVYLCASSLEIQTGGHTDTQYFGPGTRLTVL.

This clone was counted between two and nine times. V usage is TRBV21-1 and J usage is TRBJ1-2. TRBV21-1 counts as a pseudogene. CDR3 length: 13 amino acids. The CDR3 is CASSHPGPESYTF. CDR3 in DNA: TGTGCCAGCAGCCACCCCGGGCCGGAGAGCTACACCTTC.

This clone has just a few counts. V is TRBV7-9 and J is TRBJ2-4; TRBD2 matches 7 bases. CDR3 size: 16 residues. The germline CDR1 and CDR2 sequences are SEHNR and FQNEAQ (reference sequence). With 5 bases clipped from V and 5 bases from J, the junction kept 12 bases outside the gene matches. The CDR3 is CASSPNRLAVQNIQYF. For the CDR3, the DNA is TGTGCCAGCAGCCCGAATCGGCTAGCGGTTCAAAACATTCAGTACTTC.

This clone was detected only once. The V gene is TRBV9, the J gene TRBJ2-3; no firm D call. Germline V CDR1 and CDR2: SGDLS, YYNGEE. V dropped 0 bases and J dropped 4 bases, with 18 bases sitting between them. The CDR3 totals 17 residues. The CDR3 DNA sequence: TGTGCCAGCAGCGTAGAGTATGGGCCCCCGGCCGCAGATACGCAGTATTTT. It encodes CASSVEYGPPAADTQYF.

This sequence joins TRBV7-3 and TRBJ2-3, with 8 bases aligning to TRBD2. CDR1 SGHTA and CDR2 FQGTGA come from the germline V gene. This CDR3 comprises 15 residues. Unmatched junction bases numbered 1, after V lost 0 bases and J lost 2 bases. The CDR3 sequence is CASSLTSGTTDTQYF. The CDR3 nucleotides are TGTGCCAGCAGCTTAACTAGCGGGACCACAGATACGCAGTATTTT.